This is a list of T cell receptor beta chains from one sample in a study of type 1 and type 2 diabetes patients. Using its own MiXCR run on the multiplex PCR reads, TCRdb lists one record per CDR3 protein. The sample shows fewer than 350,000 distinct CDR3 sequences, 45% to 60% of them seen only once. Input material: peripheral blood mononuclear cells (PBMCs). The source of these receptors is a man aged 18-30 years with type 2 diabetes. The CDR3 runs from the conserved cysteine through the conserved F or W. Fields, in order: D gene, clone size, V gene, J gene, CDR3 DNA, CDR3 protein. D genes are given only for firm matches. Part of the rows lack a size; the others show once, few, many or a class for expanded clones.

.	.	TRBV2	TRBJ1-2	TGTGCCAGCAGTGGGGCTCACGCCGGCTACACCTTC	CASSGAHAGYTF
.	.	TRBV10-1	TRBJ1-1	TGCGCCAGCACCCCAGGTTCGAAGACTGAAGCTTTCTTT	CASTPGSKTEAFF
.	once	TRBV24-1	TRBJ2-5	TGTGCCACCAGTGATTTCGAGGAGACCCAGTACTTC	CATSDFEETQYF
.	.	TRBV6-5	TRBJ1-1	TGTGCCAGCAGTGACGCGACACCTAACACTGAAGCTTTCTTT	CASSDATPNTEAFF
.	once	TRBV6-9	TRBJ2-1	TGTGCCAGCAGTTATGCGGTGGATGAGCAGTTCTTC	CASSYAVDEQFF
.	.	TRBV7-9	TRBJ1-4	TGTGCCAGCAGCTTAGGGTCTCCGGCCCTAAGAGGGAAACTGTTTTTT	CASSLGSPALRGKLFF
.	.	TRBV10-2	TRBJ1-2	TGCGCCAGCAGTCCCCAGGCCAACTATGGCTGCACCTTC	CASSPQANYGCTF
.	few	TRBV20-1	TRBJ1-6	TGCAGTGCTAGAGATGGGACGGGAAATTCACCCCTCCACTTT	CSARDGTGNSPLHF
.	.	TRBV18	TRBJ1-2	TGTGCCAGCTCACCGGCGGGGAACAGCTACACCTTC	CASSPAGNSYTF
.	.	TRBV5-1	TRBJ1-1	TGCGCCAGCAGCGGCGTCTCCGAAATTGAAGCTTTCTTT	CASSGVSEIEAFF
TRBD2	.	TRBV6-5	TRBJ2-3	TGTGCCAGCAGCCAAGATCTGGGACTAGGTACAGATACGCAGTATTTT	CASSQDLGLGTDTQYF
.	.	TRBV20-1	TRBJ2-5	TGCAGTGCTAGAGATCCTTTGTCACTCGGGTACCAAGAGACCCAGTACTTC	CSARDPLSLGYQETQYF
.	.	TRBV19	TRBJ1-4	TGTGCCAGTAGCAGTTGGACAGCTGAAAAACTGTTTTTT	CASSSWTAEKLFF
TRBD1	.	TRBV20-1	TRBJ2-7	TGCAGTGCTAGACCTGGGACAGGGTCATCCTACGAGCAGTACTTC	CSARPGTGSSYEQYF
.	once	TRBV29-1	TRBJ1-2	TGCGGCGTTAACGAGGGGTACTATGGCTACACCTTC	CGVNEGYYGYTF
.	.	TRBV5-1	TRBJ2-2	TGCGCCAGCAGCTTGTGGGACGCGAACACCGGGGAGCTGTTTTTT	CASSLWDANTGELFF
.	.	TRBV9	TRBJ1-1	TGTGCCAGCAGTTCAGTGGGCGCTGAAGCTTTCTTT	CASSSVGAEAFF
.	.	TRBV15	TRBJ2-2	TGTGCCAGTAGTTGGGGCACCGGGGAGCTGTTTTTT	CASSWGTGELFF
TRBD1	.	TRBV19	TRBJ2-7	TGTGCCAGTACCCAGGACAGGAGCTCCTACGAGCAGTACTTC	CASTQDRSSYEQYF
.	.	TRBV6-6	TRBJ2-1	TGTGCCAGCAGTTTAAACCCGTATCCTTACAATGAGCAGTTCTTC	CASSLNPYPYNEQFF
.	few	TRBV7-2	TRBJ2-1	TGTGCCAGCAGCCCGCAATCCTACAATGAGCAGTTCTTC	CASSPQSYNEQFF
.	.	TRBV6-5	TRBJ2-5	TGTGCCAGCAGTTACGCGGGCTATCAAGAGACCCAGTACTTC	CASSYAGYQETQYF
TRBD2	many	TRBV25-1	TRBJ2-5	TGTGCCAGCAGTGAACCGGGACTAGCGGGTCCAGAGACCCAGTACTTC	CASSEPGLAGPETQYF
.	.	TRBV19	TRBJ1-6	TGTGCCGAGGGTGGGGAGCCGAATTCACCCCTCCACTTT	CAEGGEPNSPLHF
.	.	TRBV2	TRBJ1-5	TGTGCCAGCAGTGTGGAAGGAGGGCCGAGTCAGCCCCAGCATTTT	CASSVEGGPSQPQHF
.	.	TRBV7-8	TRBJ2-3	TGTGCCAGCAGCCCTACGGGGTCTCGGTTGGATACGCAGTATTTT	CASSPTGSRLDTQYF
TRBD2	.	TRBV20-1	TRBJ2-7	TGCAGTGCATGGAACAGCGGGAACGAGCAGTACTTC	CSAWNSGNEQYF
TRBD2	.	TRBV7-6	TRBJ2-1	TGTGCCAGCAGCCGAACTAGCGGGAGTTACAATGAGCAGTTCTTC	CASSRTSGSYNEQFF
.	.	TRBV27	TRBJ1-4	TGTGCCAGCAGTCTGCAGGCTGGGGCTAATGAAAAACTGTTTTTT	CASSLQAGANEKLFF
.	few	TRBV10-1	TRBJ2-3	TGCGCCAGCAGTGAAGGCAGGGTGATAGATACGCAGTATTTT	CASSEGRVIDTQYF
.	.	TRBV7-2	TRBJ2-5	TGTGCCAGCAGCCCATGGGGGGAAGTCCTCGAGACCCAGTACTTC	CASSPWGEVLETQYF
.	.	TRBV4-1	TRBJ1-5	TGCGCCAGCAGCCAAGAATCGGGATTTAGCAATCAGCCCCAGCATTTT	CASSQESGFSNQPQHF
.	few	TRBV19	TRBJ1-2	TGTGCCAGTAGTATTTTCGGGGGGTCCCCCTATGGCTACACCTTC	CASSIFGGSPYGYTF
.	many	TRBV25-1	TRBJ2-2	TGTGCCAGCAGTGCCCCAGGGGACGGCCGGGAGCTGTTTTTT	CASSAPGDGRELFF
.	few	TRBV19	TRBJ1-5	TGTGCCAGTAGATCTGGGGTTCAGCCCCAGCATTTT	CASRSGVQPQHF
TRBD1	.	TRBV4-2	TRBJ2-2	TGTGCCAGCAGTACCGCCCCGGGACAGGGAAACACCGGGGAGCTGTTTTTT	CASSTAPGQGNTGELFF
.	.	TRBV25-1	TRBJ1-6	TGTGCCAGCAGTGCAAAGGTTCATAATTCACCCCTCCACTTT	CASSAKVHNSPLHF
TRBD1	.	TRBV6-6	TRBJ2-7	TGTGCCAGCAGTTACTCTGAGACAGGGGATCAGCAGTACTTC	CASSYSETGDQQYF
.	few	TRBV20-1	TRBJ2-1	TGCAGTGCTAGTGGGACCGCCGCGGGGAATTGGTATGAGCAGTTCTTC	CSASGTAAGNWYEQFF
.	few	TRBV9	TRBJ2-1	TGTGCCAGCAGCCAGAATTCCATGTACAATGAGCAGTTCTTC	CASSQNSMYNEQFF
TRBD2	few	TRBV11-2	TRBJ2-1	TGTGCCAGCAGCCCCTCTAGCGGGGGCAATGAGCAGTTCTTC	CASSPSSGGNEQFF
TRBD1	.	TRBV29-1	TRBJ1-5	TGCAGCGTTAGTAGACAGGGTGATCAGCCCCAGCATTTT	CSVSRQGDQPQHF
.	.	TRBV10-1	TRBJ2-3	TGTGCCAGCAGTTACATTCAGGGTGTTTCGGATACGCAGTATTTT	CASSYIQGVSDTQYF
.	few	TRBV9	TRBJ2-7	TGTGCCAGCAGCGCAGGGGTTGCCTCCTACGAGCAGTACTTC	CASSAGVASYEQYF
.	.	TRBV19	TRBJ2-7	TGTGCCACCAACTCGGGGGGCGGACGCCCCTCCTACGAGCAGTACTTC	CATNSGGGRPSYEQYF
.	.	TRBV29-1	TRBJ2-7	TGCAGCGTTCAGGGGGGCTACGAGCAGTACTTC	CSVQGGYEQYF
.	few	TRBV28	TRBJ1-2	TGTGCCAGCAGTTTAGAGGGTAGTGGCTACACCTTC	CASSLEGSGYTF
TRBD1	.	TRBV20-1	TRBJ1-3	TGCAGTGCTAGAGATCTGCGTCTGGGACAGATCCCTGGAAACACCATATATTTT	CSARDLRLGQIPGNTIYF
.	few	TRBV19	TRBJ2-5	TGTGCCAGTAGTATCATGGAGGGGGCGGGGGAGACCCAGTACTTC	CASSIMEGAGETQYF
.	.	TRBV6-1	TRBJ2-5	TGTGCCAGCGGGCCCCGGGGGGCAAGAGGGGAGACCCAGTACTTC	CASGPRGARGETQYF
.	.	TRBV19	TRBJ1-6	TGTGCCAGTACCGACCGGAGCTCCTATAATTCACCCCTCCACTTT	CASTDRSSYNSPLHF
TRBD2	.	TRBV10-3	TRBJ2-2	TGTGCCAGCACCTTTGCCCTAGCGGCACCCACCGGGGAGCTGTTTTTT	CASTFALAAPTGELFF
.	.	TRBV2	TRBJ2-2	TGTGCCAGCAGTTTTGGATCTACACGGGCCGGGGAGCTGTTTTTT	CASSFGSTRAGELFF
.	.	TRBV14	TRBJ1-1	TGTGCCAGCAGCCGAGCTCTTTCCGGCACTGAAGCTTTCTTT	CASSRALSGTEAFF
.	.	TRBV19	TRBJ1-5	TGTGCCAGTAGGGGGGCAGGTCATAGCAATCAGCCCCAGCATTTT	CASRGAGHSNQPQHF
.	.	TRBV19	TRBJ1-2	TGTGCCAGTAGTATAGGAGTAATTGGAAGGAGTGGCTACACCTTC	CASSIGVIGRSGYTF
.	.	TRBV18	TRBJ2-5	TGTGCCAGCTCACCAGTAGGGGGAGAAGAGACCCAGTACTTC	CASSPVGGEETQYF
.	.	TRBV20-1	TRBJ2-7	TGCAGTGCTCACGGCACAGGGTACGGCCCCGAGCAGTACTTC	CSAHGTGYGPEQYF
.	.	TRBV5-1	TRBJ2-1	TGCGCCAGCAATGACCCCTTCTCCTACAATGAGCAGTTCTTC	CASNDPFSYNEQFF
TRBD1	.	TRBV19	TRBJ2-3	TGTGCCAGTAGTCCGAACTCCGGGACAGGGGGGACCCGGGATACGCAGTATTTT	CASSPNSGTGGTRDTQYF